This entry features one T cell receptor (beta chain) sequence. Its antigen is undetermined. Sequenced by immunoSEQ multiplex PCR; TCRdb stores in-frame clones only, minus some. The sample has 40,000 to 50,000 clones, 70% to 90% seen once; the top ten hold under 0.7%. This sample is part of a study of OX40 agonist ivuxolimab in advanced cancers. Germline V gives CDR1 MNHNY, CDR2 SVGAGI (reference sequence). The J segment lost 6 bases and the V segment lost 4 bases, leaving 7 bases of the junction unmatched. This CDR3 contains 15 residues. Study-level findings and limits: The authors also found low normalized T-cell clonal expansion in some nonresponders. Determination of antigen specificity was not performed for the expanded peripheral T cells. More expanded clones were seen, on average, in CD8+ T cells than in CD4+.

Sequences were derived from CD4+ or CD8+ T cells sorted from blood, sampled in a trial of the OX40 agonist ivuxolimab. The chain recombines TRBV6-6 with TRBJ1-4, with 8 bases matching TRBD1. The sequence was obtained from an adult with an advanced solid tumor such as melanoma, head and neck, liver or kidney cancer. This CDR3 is CASSFDRQGYEKLFF. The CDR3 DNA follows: TGTGCCAGCAGTTTCGACCGACAGGGGTATGAAAAACTGTTTTTT.